These 28 T cell receptor beta chains were sequenced from one sample in a study of cytomegalovirus exposure and HLA in healthy donors. Primers included in the PCR were 60 Vbeta and 13 Jbeta primers. The assay was immunoSEQ multiplex PCR, and TCRdb's table has in-frame clones only and misses some. This table has 150,000 or so clones, around 72% appearing once. The sequenced sample consisted of PBMCs. The source is a female donor in good health and CMV-seronegative.

The chain combines TRBV7-3 with TRBJ2-6; 7 nucleotides match TRBD1. The CDR3 has 19 amino acids. V shed 0 bases and J 0 bases; nucleotides not matched to a gene: 8. Germline V gene data show CDR1 as SGHTA and CDR2 as FQGTGA. DNA of the CDR3: TGTGCCAGCAGCTTAACCGGCTGGCAGGGGGTCTCTGGGGCCAACGTCCTGACTTTC. Its translation: CASSLTGWQGVSGANVLTF.

The rearrangement joins TRBV9 to TRBJ2-1; D is possibly TRBD2 (6 bases). This CDR3 region has 14 residues. The V gene's germline CDR1 is SGDLS and CDR2 YYNGEE. The ends were cut back, 0 bases at V and 10 bases at J, with 14 bases in the middle. Written as DNA, the CDR3 is TGTGCCAGCAGCGTAGTTTTCGGGGGTAGAGAGCAGTTCTTC. Its protein is CASSVVFGGREQFF.

The gene calls are TRBV13 and TRBJ2-1; tentative D call: TRBD1 (5 bases). From germline, CDR1 is PRHDT and CDR2 FYEKMQ (reference sequence). The CDR3 is made up of 14 amino acids. V dropped 8 bases and J dropped 7 bases, with 18 bases sitting between them. Written as DNA, the CDR3 is TGTGCCAGCGGCAGGGTAGGTTTTGGGAATGAGCAGTTCTTC. Translated: CASGRVGFGNEQFF.

V and J are TRBV28 and TRBJ2-7, with 13 bases lining up with TRBD2. The CDR3 covers 15 residues. The trim removed 7 bases at V and 6 bases at J, leaving 9 bases unmatched. Germline V gene sequence: CDR1 MDHEN, CDR2 SYDVKM. For the CDR3, the DNA is TGTGCCAGCACTCCAGGACTAGCGGGAGTTGGCGAGCAGTACTTC. As protein: CASTPGLAGVGEQYF.

Points on this clone: Other DNA sequences in this specimen translate into the identical CDR3. This rearrangement joins TRBV28 to TRBJ2-7; D gene ambiguous. The CDR3 has 13 amino acids. Looked up from germline, CDR1 is MDHEN and CDR2 is SYDVKM. V lost 2 bases to trimming and J lost 5 bases, with 10 bases between them. CDR3 residues: CASSLEYRDEQYF. DNA for the CDR3: TGTGCCAGCAGTTTAGAGTATCGGGACGAGCAGTACTTC.

The chain combines TRBV7-2 with TRBJ2-3, with a tentative D call TRBD1 (7 bases). The germline V and J ends were trimmed by 8 bases and 5 bases, with 23 bases remaining between them. CDR1 SGHTA and CDR2 FQGNSA come from the germline V gene. This CDR3 has 16 residues. This CDR3 is CASSFVGGPGGDTQYF. The CDR3 nucleotides are TGTGCCAGCTCATTTGTGGGAGGCCCAGGGGGAGATACGCAGTATTTT. The variable domain in full, with the rest retrieved from reference TRBV7-2 and TRBJ2-3, is GAGVSQSPSNKVTEKGKDVELRCDPISGHTALYWYRQSLGQGLEFLIYFQGNSAPDKSGLPSDRFSAERTGGSVSTLTIQRTQQEDSAVYLCASSFVGGPGGDTQYFGPGTRLTVL.

This chain links TRBV29-1 with TRBJ1-3, with 7 positions matching TRBD1. Germline V gene lookup returns CDR1 SQVTM and CDR2 ANQGSEA. This CDR3 is built from 14 residues. After removal of 3 bases from V and 0 bases from J, the junction contained 2 bases not matched to a gene. As DNA, the CDR3 is TGCAGCGTTGAGACAGGGCCCTCTGGAAACACCATATATTTT. As protein: CSVETGPSGNTIYF.

V is TRBV30 and J is TRBJ1-6; 8 bases are a match to TRBD1. The CDR3 runs to 17 residues. The V gene end was trimmed by 0 bases and the J gene end by 0 bases; junction bases not matched to a gene: 4. CDR1 and CDR2 (germline): GTSNPN, SVGIG (reference sequence). The CDR3 sequence is CAWSVRDRISYNSPLHF. DNA of the CDR3: TGTGCCTGGAGTGTACGGGACAGGATCTCCTATAATTCACCCCTCCACTTT.

The rearrangement links TRBV5-5 to TRBJ2-7; 10 bases are a match to TRBD2. The CDR3 covers 16 residues. Germline V lookup: CDR1 SGHKS, CDR2 YYEKEE (reference sequence). V was pared by 0 bases and J by 1 base, with 4 bases of the junction left unmatched. The CDR3 spells CASSLAPSGGSYEQYF. Written as DNA, the CDR3 is TGTGCCAGCAGCTTGGCCCCTAGCGGGGGTTCCTACGAGCAGTACTTC.

This CDR3 is CASSLAVAGGQETQYF. DNA of the CDR3: TGTGCCAGCAGCTTAGCGGTAGCGGGGGGGCAAGAGACCCAGTACTTC. The chain employs TRBV7-9 and TRBJ2-5, with TRBD2 matching 11 bases. The junction had 2 bases not matched to a gene; V was cut back by 0 bases and J by 2 bases. Germline V gene sequence: CDR1 SEHNR, CDR2 FQNEAQ (reference sequence). This CDR3 region has 16 residues.

The chain joins TRBV7-9 to TRBJ2-5; tentative D call: TRBD1 (5 bases). CDR1 is SEHNR, CDR2 FQNEAQ, per germline (reference sequence). V was clipped by 4 bases and J by 1 base, with 16 bases between them. This CDR3 region has 16 residues. This CDR3 is CASSSVGQGVQETQYF. The CDR3 nucleotides are TGTGCCAGCAGCTCCGTGGGCCAAGGGGTCCAAGAGACCCAGTACTTC.

The V gene is TRBV4-3, the J gene TRBJ1-2, with D possibly being TRBD1 (6 bases). The ends were cut back, 4 bases at V and 4 bases at J, with 10 bases in the middle. This CDR3 has 13 residues. The germline V gene has CDR1 LGHNA and CDR2 YSLEER. The CDR3, as DNA: TGCGCCAGCAGCCGTCCAGGGGTCTATGGCTACACCTTC. It is translated as CASSRPGVYGYTF.

This clone was detected only a few times. The CDR3: CASGSPPGTGKAENGYTF. In nucleotides, the CDR3 is TGTGCTAGTGGTTCGCCCCCCGGGACAGGGAAGGCGGAGAATGGCTACACCTTC. The rearrangement links TRBV12-5 to TRBJ1-2, with 9 bases identical to TRBD1. CDR3 size: 18 residues. Germline V lookup: CDR1 LGHNT, CDR2 FRNRAP. V shed 4 bases and J 6 bases; nucleotides not matched to a gene: 18.

The chain couples TRBV15 to TRBJ1-5; D uncertain. Trimming stripped 0 bases from V and 6 bases from J, with 12 bases between. CDR3 length equals 15 residues. The germline gives CDR1 LNHNV, CDR2 YYDKDF (reference sequence). The CDR3 DNA is TGTGCCACCAGCAGAGAGGACTGGGAGGGTCAGCCCCAGCATTTT. It yields the protein CATSREDWEGQPQHF.

Comments on this clone: Other DNA variants within this sample encode the same CDR3. The genes are TRBV7-2 and TRBJ2-3; 7 nucleotides match TRBD2. Per the germline V gene, CDR1 is SGHTA and CDR2 is FQGNSA. The CDR3 runs to 14 residues. Trimming cost V 4 bases and J 1 base; bases outside gene matches: 2. The CDR3 spells CASSSSGGTDTQYF. CDR3 in DNA: TGTGCCAGCAGCTCGAGCGGGGGCACAGATACGCAGTATTTT.

The chain has TRBV15 and TRBJ2-1; maybe TRBD2 (6 bases). The V end lost 3 bases, the J end lost 5 bases, and 17 bases lay between the germline ends. From germline, CDR1 is LNHNV and CDR2 YYDKDF (reference sequence). CDR3 length: 16 residues. The CDR3 DNA is TGTGCCACCAGCAGCAAAAGGGAGGTGCACAACAATGAGCAGTTCTTC. This codes for CATSSKREVHNNEQFF.

J is TRBJ2-5 and V is TRBV7-2; perhaps TRBD1 as D (5 bases). Germline V CDR1 and CDR2: SGHTA, FQGNSA. Trimming took 2 bases from V and 13 from J, leaving 11 bases between them. There are 11 residues in the CDR3. CDR3 sequence (DNA): TGTGCCAGCAGCTTAAGGGGCCCATGGTACTTC. It specifies CASSLRGPWYF.

This clone was picked up a small number of times. The rearrangement uses TRBV19 and TRBJ1-2; no definite D call. The V end was cut by 5 bases, the J end by 7 bases, with 20 bases between. The CDR3 covers 15 residues. CDR1 and CDR2 from the germline V gene are LNHDA and SQIVND (reference sequence). Here the CDR3 DNA reads TGTGCCAGTAGTCCCTCGATGGTCTCGATCGGTGGCTACACCTTC. It codes for CASSPSMVSIGGYTF.

This clone was seen more than once but under ten times. The chain joins TRBV6-1 to TRBJ2-2, with TRBD1 matching over 9 bases. Germline-derived CDR1 and CDR2 are MNHNS and SASEGT. The ends lost 5 bases at V and 7 bases at J; junction bases unmatched: 8. The CDR3 covers 15 residues. The DNA for the CDR3 is TGTGCCAGCAGTTGGGACAGGGAAGTAGTCGGGGAGCTGTTTTTT. Protein: CASSWDREVVGELFF.

This clone was observed once. This rearrangement joins TRBV5-1 to TRBJ2-7; TRBD1 agrees at 11 bases. After removal of 4 bases from V and 0 bases from J, the junction contained 6 bases not matched to a gene. In germline, CDR1 is SGHRS, CDR2 YFSETQ. The CDR3 totals 16 residues. The CDR3 reads CASSPGTGGLSYEQYF. The DNA for the CDR3 is TGCGCCAGCAGCCCCGGGACAGGGGGTCTCTCCTACGAGCAGTACTTC.

This rearrangement joins TRBV11-2 to TRBJ1-1; D uncertain. V lost 5 bases and J lost 0, with 10 bases in between. This CDR3 is 14 amino acids long. Per the germline V gene, CDR1 is SGHAT and CDR2 is FQNNGV. The CDR3 DNA reads TGTGCCAGCAGCCCTACAGAGATGAACACTGAAGCTTTCTTT. Its protein is CASSPTEMNTEAFF. Using reference TRBV11-2 and TRBJ1-1 for the parts outside the CDR3, the full variable domain is EAGVAQSPRYKIIEKRQSVAFWCNPISGHATLYWYQQILGQGPKLLIQFQNNGVVDDSQLPKDRFSAERLKGVDSTLKIQPAKLEDSAVYLCASSPTEMNTEAFFGQGTRLTVV.

V usage is TRBV7-9 and J usage is TRBJ2-1, with TRBD2 as a possible D gene (7 bases). The V gene's germline CDR1 is SEHNR and CDR2 FQNEAQ (reference sequence). V lost 2 bases and J 2 bases, leaving 13 bases between the germline ends. The CDR3 covers 16 residues. DNA for the CDR3: TGTGCCAGCAGCTTAATGGGGGGGCAACCCTACAATGAGCAGTTCTTC. Translated: CASSLMGGQPYNEQFF. Based on the CDR3 plus reference TRBV7-9 and TRBJ2-1, the full variable domain is DTGVSQNPRHKITKRGQNVTFRCDPISEHNRLYWYRQTLGQGPEFLTYFQNEAQLEKSRLLSDRFSAERPKGSFSTLEIQRTEQGDSAMYLCASSLMGGQPYNEQFFGPGTRLTVL.

The chain recombines TRBV6-5 with TRBJ1-1; D might be TRBD1 (6 bases). Trimming stripped 5 bases from V and 1 base from J, with 14 bases between. CDR1 MNHEY and CDR2 SVGAGI come from the germline V gene. The CDR3 spans 15 residues. The CDR3 sequence: CASSTPAGANTEAFF. DNA of the CDR3: TGTGCCAGCAGTACCCCCGCGGGGGCGAACACTGAAGCTTTCTTT.

This chain links TRBV15 with TRBJ1-1; 8 nucleotides line up with TRBD1. With 8 bases clipped from V and 6 bases from J, the junction kept 11 bases outside the gene matches. CDR1 is LNHNV and CDR2 is YYDKDF in the germline V gene (reference sequence). The CDR3 is 14 residues long. CDR3: CATRDRSARSEAFF. The DNA for the CDR3 is TGTGCCACCCGGGACAGGTCGGCCAGGTCTGAAGCTTTCTTT.

V gene TRBV10-3 combines with J gene TRBJ2-3, with D perhaps matching TRBD1 (5 bases). The V end lost 5 bases, the J end lost 6 bases, and 18 bases lay between the germline ends. CDR1 ENHRY and CDR2 SYGVKD come from the germline V gene. This CDR3 is built from 15 residues. CDR3 sequence (DNA): TGTGCCATCAGTTTGATAGTTGGGGCCACCGATACGCAGTATTTT. Protein: CAISLIVGATDTQYF.

This clone was detected a few times. CDR3 DNA: TGTGCCAGCAGTGTAAGCTCAGCGTCGGAGACCCAGTACTTC. Translated, it gives CASSVSSASETQYF. This rearrangement joins TRBV2 to TRBJ2-5; D gene unclear. V was trimmed by 4 bases and J by 5 bases, leaving 14 bases between them. Germline loops: CDR1 SNHLY, CDR2 FYNNEI. The CDR3 is 14 residues long.

The V gene is TRBV10-3, the J gene TRBJ2-1; the D gene is possibly TRBD2 (6 bases). Germline V gene data show CDR1 as ENHRY and CDR2 as SYGVKD. Trimming took off 10 bases at V and 3 bases at J, with 13 bases between the two ends. This CDR3 has 13 residues. CDR3 sequence (DNA): TGTGCCACCGCCGGGACTCACTACAATGAGCAGTTCTTC. Translated: CATAGTHYNEQFF.

With respect to this clone: Other DNA sequences from this sample encode an identical CDR3 as well. The chain combines TRBV30 with TRBJ1-6; D perhaps matches TRBD1 (5 bases). Germline V gene sequence: CDR1 GTSNPN, CDR2 SVGIG (reference sequence). The V and J ends lost 0 bases and 6 bases respectively, with 6 bases between them. The CDR3 extends over 13 amino acids. The CDR3 is CAWSVQVNSPLHF. DNA for the CDR3: TGTGCCTGGAGTGTACAGGTTAATTCACCCCTCCACTTT.